This T cell receptor (beta chain) was recorded in a study of cytomegalovirus exposure and HLA in healthy donors. Looking at the study overall: Early on, a data release was issued that held 85 million to 95 million unique TCRs from HLA-typed donors. Study findings and constraints: Sequencing had likely introduced a cluster of highly shared sequence variants as an artifact. Presence/absence analyses assumed roughly uniform sequencing depth across donors, which may not hold.

This clone came up a few times. The antigen remains undetermined. The PCR contained 60 Vbeta and 13 Jbeta primers. TCRdb's copy holds only in-frame clones and misses some; the assay was immunoSEQ multiplex PCR. The sample includes 150,000 to 200,000 clones, roughly 78% of them seen just once. The sequence derives from a man aged 40-49 years in good health and CMV-seropositive. The sample consisted of PBMCs.

In DNA, the CDR3 is TGTGCCAGCAGCTTAGCGGGACAGCCGAACTACGAGCAGTACTTC. It codes for CASSLAGQPNYEQYF. The chain carries TRBV7-6 and TRBJ2-7; 7 bases agree with TRBD1. V was pared by 0 bases and J by 3 bases, with 5 bases of the junction left unmatched. CDR3 length equals 15 residues. The germline V gene encodes CDR1 SGHVS and CDR2 FNYEAQ.